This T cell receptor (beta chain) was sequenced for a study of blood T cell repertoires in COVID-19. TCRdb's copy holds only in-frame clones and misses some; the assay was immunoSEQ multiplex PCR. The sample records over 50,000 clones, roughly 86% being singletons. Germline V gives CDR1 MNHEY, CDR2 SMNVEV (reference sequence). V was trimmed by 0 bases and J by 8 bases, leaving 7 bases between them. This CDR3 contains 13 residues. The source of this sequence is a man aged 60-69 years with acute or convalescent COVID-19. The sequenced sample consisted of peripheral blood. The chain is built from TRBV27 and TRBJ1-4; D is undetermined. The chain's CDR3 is CASSLSRREKLFF. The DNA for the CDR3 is TGTGCCAGCAGTTTATCGAGGCGGGAAAAACTGTTTTTT.